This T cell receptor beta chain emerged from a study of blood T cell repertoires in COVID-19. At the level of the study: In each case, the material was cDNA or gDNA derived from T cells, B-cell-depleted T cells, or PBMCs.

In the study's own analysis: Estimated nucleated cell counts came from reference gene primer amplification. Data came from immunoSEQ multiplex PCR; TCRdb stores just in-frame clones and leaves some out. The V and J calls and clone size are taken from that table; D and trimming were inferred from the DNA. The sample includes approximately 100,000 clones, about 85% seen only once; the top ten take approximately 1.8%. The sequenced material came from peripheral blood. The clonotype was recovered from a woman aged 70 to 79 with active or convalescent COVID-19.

The CDR3 DNA follows: TGCGCCAGCAGCCAAGAGGGAGCAGTAATCAACACTGAAGCTTTCTTT. As protein: CASSQEGAVINTEAFF. The chain carries TRBV4-3 and TRBJ1-1; no clear D gene. Germline assignment: CDR1 LGHNA and CDR2 YSLEER. With 0 bases removed from V and 2 bases from J, the gap between germline ends came to 13 bases. The CDR3 is 16 amino acids.